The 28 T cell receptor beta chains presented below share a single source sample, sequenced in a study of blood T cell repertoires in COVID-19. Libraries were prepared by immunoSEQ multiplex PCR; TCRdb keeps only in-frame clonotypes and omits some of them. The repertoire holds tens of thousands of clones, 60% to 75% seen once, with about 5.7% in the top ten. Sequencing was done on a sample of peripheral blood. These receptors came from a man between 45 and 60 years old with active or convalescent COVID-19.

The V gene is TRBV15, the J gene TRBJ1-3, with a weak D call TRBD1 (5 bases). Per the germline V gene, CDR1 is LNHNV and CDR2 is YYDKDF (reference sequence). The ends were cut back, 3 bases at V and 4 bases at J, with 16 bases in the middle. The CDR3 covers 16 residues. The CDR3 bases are TGTGCCACCAGCAGGAGAGATCCGGGGGAGGGAAACACCATATATTTT. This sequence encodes CATSRRDPGEGNTIYF.

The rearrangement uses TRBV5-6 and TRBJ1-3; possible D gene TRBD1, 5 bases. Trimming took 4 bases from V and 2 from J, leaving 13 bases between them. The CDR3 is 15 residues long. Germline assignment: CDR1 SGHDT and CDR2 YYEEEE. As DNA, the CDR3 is TGTGCCAGCAGCCGTGTGGGGGGAGCTGGAAACACCATATATTTT. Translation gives CASSRVGGAGNTIYF.

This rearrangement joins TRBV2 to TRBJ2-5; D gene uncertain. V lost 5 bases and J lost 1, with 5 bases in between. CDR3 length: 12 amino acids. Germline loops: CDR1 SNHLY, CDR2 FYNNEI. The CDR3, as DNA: TGTGCCAGCAGTCTAGGCCAAGAGACCCAGTACTTC. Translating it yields CASSLGQETQYF.

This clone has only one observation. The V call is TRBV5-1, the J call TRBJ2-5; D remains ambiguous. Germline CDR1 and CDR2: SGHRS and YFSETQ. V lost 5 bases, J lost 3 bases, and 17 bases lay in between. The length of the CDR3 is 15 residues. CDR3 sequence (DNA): TGCGCCAGCAGATCGTGGGCCGATATGGAAGAGACCCAGTACTTC. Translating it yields CASRSWADMEETQYF.

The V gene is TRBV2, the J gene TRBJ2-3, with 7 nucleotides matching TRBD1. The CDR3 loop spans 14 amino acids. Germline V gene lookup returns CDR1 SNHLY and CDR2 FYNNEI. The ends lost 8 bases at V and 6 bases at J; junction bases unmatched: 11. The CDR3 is CASGQGQYTDTQYF. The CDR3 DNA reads TGTGCCAGCGGTCAGGGACAGTATACCGATACGCAGTATTTT.

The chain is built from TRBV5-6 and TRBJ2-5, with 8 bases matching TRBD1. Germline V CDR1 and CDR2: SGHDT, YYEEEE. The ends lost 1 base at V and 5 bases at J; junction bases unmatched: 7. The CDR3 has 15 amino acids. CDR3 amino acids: CASSLIDRGAETQYF. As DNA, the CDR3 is TGTGCCAGCAGCTTGATCGACAGGGGCGCGGAGACCCAGTACTTC.

The CDR3 loop reads CASSLDVSGHEQYF. The CDR3 coding sequence is TGTGCCAGCAGCTTGGACGTTAGCGGGCACGAGCAGTACTTC. J is TRBJ2-7 and V is TRBV5-6; 7 bases align to TRBD2. There are 14 residues in the CDR3. Germline lookup yields CDR1 SGHDT and CDR2 YYEEEE. The V segment lost 0 bases and the J segment 5 bases; nucleotides outside the gene matches: 5.

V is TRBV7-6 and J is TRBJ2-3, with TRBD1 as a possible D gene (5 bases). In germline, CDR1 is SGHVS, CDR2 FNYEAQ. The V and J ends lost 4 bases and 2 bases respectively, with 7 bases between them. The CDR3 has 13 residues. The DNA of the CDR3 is TGTGCCAGCAGCTCGGACAACACAGATACGCAGTATTTT. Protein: CASSSDNTDTQYF.

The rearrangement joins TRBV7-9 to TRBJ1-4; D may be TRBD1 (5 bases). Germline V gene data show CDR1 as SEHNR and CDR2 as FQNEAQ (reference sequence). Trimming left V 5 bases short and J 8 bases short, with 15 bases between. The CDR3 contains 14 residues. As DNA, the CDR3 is TGTGCCAGCAGCCATCCGGACAAACTGGAAAAACTGTTTTTT. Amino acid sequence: CASSHPDKLEKLFF.

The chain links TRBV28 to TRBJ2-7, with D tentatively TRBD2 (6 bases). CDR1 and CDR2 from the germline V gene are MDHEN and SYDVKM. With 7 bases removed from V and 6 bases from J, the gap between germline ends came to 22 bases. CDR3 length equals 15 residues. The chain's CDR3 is CASTALAGRKVEQYF. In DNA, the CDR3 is TGTGCCAGCACTGCCCTCGCGGGACGCAAGGTCGAGCAGTACTTC. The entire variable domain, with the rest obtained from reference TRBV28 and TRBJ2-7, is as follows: DVKVTQSSRYLVKRTGEKVFLECVQDMDHENMFWYRQDPGLGLRLIYFSYDVKMKEKGDIPEGYSVSREKKERFSLILESASTNQTSMYLCASTALAGRKVEQYFGPGTRLTVT.

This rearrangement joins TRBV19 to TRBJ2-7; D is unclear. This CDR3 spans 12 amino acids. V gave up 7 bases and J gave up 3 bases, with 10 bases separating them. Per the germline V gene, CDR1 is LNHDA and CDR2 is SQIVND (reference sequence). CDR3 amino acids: CASTSRSYEQYF. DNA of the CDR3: TGTGCCAGTACCTCCCGGAGCTACGAGCAGTACTTC.

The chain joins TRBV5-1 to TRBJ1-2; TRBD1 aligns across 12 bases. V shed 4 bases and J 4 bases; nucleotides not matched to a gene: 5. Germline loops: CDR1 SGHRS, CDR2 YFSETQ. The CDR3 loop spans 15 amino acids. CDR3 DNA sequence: TGCGCCAGCAGCCCTGGGACAGGGGGCATCTATGGCTACACCTTC. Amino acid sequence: CASSPGTGGIYGYTF. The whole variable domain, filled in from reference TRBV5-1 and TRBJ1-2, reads KAGVTQTPRYLIKTRGQQVTLSCSPISGHRSVSWYQQTPGQGLQFLFEYFSETQRNKGNFPGRFSGRQFSNSRSEMNVSTLELGDSALYLCASSPGTGGIYGYTFGSGTRLTVV.

The CDR3 is CAWSEYTGNGYTF. The CDR3 region has the DNA TGTGCCTGGAGTGAGTATACAGGGAATGGCTACACCTTC. The rearrangement uses TRBV30 and TRBJ1-2; TRBD1 is a possible D gene (6 bases). Germline CDR1 GTSNPN, CDR2 SVGIG (reference sequence). V lost 1 base and J lost 6, with 12 bases in between. This CDR3 contains 13 residues.

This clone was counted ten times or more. Here the CDR3 reads CASGPGQGAREQFF. In DNA form, the CDR3 reads TGCGCCAGCGGACCGGGACAGGGGGCCAGGGAGCAGTTCTTC. The V gene is TRBV5-1, the J gene TRBJ2-1; 12 bases line up with TRBD1. The CDR3 length is 14 residues. V lost 7 bases and J lost 10; bases outside the gene matches: 9. Looked up from germline, CDR1 is SGHRS and CDR2 is YFSETQ.

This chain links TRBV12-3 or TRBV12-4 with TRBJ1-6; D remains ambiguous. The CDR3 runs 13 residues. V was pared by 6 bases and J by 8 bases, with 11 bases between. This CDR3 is CASSLAADSPLHF. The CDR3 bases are TGTGCCAGCAGCCTTGCGGCCGATTCACCCCTCCACTTT.

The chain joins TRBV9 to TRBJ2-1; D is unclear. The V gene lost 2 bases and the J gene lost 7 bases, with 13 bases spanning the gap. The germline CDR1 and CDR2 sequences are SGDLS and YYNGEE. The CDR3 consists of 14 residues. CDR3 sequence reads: CASSVEFLPNEQFF. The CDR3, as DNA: TGTGCCAGCAGCGTGGAGTTTTTGCCGAATGAGCAGTTCTTC.

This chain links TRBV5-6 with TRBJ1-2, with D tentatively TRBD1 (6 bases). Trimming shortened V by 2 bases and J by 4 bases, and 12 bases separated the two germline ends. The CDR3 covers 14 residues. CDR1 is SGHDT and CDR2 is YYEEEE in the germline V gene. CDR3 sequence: CASSLQGHRYGYTF. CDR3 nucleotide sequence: TGTGCCAGCAGCTTACAGGGACACCGCTATGGCTACACCTTC.

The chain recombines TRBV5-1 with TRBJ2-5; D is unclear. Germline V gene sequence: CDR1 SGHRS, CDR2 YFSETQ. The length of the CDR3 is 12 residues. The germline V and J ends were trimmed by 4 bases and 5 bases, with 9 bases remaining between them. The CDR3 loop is CASSIGVETQYF. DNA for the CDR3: TGCGCCAGCAGCATCGGTGTGGAGACCCAGTACTTC.

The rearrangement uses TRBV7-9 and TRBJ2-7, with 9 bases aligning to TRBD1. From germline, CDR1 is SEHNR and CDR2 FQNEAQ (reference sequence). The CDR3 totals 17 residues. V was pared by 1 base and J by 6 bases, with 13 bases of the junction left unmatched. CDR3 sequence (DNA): TGTGCCAGCAGCTTAGGACGGGACAGGGTACGATCTACCGAGCAGTACTTC. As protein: CASSLGRDRVRSTEQYF. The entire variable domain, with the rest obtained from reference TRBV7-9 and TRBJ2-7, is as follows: DTGVSQNPRHKITKRGQNVTFRCDPISEHNRLYWYRQTLGQGPEFLTYFQNEAQLEKSRLLSDRFSAERPKGSFSTLEIQRTEQGDSAMYLCASSLGRDRVRSTEQYFGPGTRLTVT.

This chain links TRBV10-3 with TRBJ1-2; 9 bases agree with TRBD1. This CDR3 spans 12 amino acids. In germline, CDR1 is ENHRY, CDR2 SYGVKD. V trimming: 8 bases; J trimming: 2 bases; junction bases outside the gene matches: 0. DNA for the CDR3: TGTGCCATCGGGACAGGGAACTATGGCTACACCTTC. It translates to CAIGTGNYGYTF.

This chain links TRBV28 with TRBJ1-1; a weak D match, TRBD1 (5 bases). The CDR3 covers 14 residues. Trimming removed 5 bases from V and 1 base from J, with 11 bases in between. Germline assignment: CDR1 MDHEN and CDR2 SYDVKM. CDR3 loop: CASSNPTGNTEAFF. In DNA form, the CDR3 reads TGTGCCAGCAGTAATCCTACAGGGAACACTGAAGCTTTCTTT.

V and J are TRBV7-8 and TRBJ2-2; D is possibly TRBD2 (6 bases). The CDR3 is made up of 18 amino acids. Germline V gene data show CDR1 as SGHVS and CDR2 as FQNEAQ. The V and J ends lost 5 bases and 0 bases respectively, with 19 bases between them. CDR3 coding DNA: TGTGCCAGCAGCCGTCCGGGACTCGATTTCGCGAACACCGGGGAGCTGTTTTTT. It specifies CASSRPGLDFANTGELFF.

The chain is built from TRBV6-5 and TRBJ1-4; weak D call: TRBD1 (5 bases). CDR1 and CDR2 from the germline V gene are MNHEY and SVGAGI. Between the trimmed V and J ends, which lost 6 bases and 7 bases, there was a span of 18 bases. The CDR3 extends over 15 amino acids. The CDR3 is CASRRTGGLGEKLFF. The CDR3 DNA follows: TGTGCCAGCAGGCGAACGGGGGGTCTGGGTGAAAAACTGTTTTTT.

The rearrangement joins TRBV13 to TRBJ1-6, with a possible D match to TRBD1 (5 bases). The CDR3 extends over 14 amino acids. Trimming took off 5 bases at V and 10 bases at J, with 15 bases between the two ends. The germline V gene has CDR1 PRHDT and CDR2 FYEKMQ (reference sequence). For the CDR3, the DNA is TGTGCCAGCAGCCCCGGGGGGGAGGGATCACCCCTCCACTTT. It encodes CASSPGGEGSPLHF.

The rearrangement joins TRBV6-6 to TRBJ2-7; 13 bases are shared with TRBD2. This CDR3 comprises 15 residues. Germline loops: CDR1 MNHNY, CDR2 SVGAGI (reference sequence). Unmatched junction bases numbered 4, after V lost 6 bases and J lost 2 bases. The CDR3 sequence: CASRLGTSGAYEQYF. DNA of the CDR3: TGTGCCAGCAGACTCGGGACTAGCGGGGCCTACGAGCAGTACTTC.

DNA for the CDR3: TGCAGCGTCTTAACGGACAGGGGGCTCGGAAAACTGTTTTTT. This codes for CSVLTDRGLGKLFF. The J gene is TRBJ1-4, the V gene TRBV29-1; 11 bases line up with TRBD1. J was trimmed by 10 bases and V by 6 bases; bases with no gene match: 10. The CDR3 has 14 residues. CDR1 is SQVTM, CDR2 ANQGSEA, per germline. Combining the CDR3 with reference TRBV29-1 and TRBJ1-4 gives the whole variable domain SAVISQKPSRDICQRGTSLTIQCQVDSQVTMMFWYRQQPGQSLTLIATANQGSEATYESGFVIDKFPISRPNLTFSTLTVSNMSPEDSSIYLCSVLTDRGLGKLFFGSGTQLSVL.

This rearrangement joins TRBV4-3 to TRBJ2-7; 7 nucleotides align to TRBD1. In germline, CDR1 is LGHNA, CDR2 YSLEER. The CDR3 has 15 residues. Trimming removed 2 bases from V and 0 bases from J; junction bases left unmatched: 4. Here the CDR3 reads CASSQSGDSSYEQYF. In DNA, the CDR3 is TGCGCCAGCAGCCAATCCGGGGACAGCTCCTACGAGCAGTACTTC.

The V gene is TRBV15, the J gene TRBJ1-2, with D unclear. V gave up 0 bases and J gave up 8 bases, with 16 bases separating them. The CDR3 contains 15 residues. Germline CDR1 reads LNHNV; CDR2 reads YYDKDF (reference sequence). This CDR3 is CATSRDLAPSGGYTF. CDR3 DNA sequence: TGTGCCACCAGCAGAGATCTGGCCCCCTCGGGGGGCTACACCTTC.